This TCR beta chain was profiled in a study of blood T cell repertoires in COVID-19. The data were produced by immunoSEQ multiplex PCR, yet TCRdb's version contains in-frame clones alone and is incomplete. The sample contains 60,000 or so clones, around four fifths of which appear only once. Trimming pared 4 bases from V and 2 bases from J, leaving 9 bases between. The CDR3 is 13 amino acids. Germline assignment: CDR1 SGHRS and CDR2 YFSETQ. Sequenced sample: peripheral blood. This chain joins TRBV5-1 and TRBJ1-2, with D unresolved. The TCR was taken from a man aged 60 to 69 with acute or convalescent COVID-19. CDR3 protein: CASSKGANYGYTF. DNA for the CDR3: TGCGCCAGCAGCAAAGGAGCGAACTATGGCTACACCTTC.